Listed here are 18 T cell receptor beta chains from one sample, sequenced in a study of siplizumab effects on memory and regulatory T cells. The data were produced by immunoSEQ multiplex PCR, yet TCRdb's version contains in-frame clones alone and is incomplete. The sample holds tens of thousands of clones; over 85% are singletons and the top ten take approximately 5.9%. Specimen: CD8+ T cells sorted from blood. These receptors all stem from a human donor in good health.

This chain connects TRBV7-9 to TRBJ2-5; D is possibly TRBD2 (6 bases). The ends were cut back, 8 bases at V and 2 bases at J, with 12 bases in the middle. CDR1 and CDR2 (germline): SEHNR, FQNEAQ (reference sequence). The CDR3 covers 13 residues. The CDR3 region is CASLLANQETQYF. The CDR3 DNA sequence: TGTGCCAGCCTGCTAGCGAATCAAGAGACCCAGTACTTC.

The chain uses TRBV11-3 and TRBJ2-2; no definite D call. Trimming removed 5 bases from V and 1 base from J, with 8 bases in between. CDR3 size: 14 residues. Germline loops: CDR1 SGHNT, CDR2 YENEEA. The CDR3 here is CASSPLLNTGELFF. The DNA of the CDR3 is TGTGCCAGCAGCCCTTTATTGAACACCGGGGAGCTGTTTTTT.

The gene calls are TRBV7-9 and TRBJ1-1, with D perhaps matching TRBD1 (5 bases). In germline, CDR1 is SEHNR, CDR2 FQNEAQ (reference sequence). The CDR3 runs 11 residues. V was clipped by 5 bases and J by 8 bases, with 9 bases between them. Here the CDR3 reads CASSIRTEAFF. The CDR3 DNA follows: TGTGCCAGCAGCATCCGGACAGAAGCTTTCTTT.

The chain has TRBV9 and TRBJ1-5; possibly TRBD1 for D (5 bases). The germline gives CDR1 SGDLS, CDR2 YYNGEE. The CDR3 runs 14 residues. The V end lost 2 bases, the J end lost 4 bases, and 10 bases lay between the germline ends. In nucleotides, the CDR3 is TGTGCCAGCAGCGTCTGGGACTCTAATCAGCCCCAGCATTTT. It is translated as CASSVWDSNQPQHF.

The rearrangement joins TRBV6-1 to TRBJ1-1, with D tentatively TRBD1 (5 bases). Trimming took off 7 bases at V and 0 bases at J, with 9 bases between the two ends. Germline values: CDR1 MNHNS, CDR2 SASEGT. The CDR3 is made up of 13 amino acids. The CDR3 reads CASTQAMNTEAFF. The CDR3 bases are TGTGCCAGCACACAGGCCATGAACACTGAAGCTTTCTTT.

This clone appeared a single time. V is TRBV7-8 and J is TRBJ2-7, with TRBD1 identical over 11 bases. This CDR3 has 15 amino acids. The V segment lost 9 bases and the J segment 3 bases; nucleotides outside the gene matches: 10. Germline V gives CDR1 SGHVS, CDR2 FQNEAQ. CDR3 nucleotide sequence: TGTGCCAGTGGGCAACCGGGACAGGGGGTCTACGAGCAGTACTTC. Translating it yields CASGQPGQGVYEQYF. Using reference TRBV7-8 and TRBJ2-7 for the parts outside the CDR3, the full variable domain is GAGVSQSPRYKVAKRGQDVALRCDPISGHVSLFWYQQALGQGPEFLTYFQNEAQLDKSGLPSDRFFAERPEGSVSTLKIQRTQQEDSAVYLCASGQPGQGVYEQYFGPGTRLTVT.

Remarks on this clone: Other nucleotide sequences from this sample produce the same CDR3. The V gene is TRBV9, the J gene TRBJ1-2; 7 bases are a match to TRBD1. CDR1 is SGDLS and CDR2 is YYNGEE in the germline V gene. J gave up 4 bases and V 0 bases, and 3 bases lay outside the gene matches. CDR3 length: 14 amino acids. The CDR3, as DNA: TGTGCCAGCAGCGTAGGGACAGGAGGCTATGGCTACACCTTC. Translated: CASSVGTGGYGYTF. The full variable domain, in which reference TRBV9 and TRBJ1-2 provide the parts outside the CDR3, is DSGVTQTPKHLITATGQRVTLRCSPRSGDLSVYWYQQSLDQGLQFLIQYYNGEERAKGNILERFSAQQFPDLHSELNLSSLELGDSALYFCASSVGTGGYGYTFGSGTRLTVV.

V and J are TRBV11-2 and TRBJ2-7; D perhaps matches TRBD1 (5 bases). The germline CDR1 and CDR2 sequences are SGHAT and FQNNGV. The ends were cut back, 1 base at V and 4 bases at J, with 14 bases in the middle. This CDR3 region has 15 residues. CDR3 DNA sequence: TGTGCCAGCAGCTTAGGCCCCCTAGACAGTTACGAGCAGTACTTC. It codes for CASSLGPLDSYEQYF. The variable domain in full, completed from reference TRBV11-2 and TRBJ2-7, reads EAGVAQSPRYKIIEKRQSVAFWCNPISGHATLYWYQQILGQGPKLLIQFQNNGVVDDSQLPKDRFSAERLKGVDSTLKIQPAKLEDSAVYLCASSLGPLDSYEQYFGPGTRLTVT.

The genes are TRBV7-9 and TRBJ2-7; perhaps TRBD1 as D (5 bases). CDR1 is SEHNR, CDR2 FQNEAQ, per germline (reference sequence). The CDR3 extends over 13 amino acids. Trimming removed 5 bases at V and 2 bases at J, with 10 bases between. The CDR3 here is CASSLDRTYEQYF. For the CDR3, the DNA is TGTGCCAGCAGCCTCGACAGAACCTACGAGCAGTACTTC.

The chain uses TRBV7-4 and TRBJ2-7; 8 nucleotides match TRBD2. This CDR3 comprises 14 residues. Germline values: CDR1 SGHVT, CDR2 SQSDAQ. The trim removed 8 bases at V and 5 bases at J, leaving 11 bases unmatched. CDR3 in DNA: TGTGCCAGCGACTCGGGACTAGTCATCAACGAGCAGTACTTC. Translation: CASDSGLVINEQYF.

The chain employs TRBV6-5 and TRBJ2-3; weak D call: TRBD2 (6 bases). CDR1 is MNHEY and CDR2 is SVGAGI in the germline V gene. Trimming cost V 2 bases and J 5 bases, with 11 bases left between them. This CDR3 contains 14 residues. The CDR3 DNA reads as TGTGCCAGCAGTTACGCCCCGCGGGGAGATACGCAGTATTTT. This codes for CASSYAPRGDTQYF.

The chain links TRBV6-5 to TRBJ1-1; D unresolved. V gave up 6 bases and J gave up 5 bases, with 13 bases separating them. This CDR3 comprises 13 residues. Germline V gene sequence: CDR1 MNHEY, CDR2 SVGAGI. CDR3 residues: CASSPGRRTEAFF. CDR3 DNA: TGTGCCAGCAGCCCCGGACGACGGACTGAAGCTTTCTTT.

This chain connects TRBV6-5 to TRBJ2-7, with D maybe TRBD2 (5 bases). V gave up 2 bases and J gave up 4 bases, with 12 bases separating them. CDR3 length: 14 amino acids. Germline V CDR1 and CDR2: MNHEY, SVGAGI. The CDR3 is CASSYGAEYYEQYF. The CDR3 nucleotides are TGTGCCAGCAGTTACGGAGCGGAATATTACGAGCAGTACTTC.

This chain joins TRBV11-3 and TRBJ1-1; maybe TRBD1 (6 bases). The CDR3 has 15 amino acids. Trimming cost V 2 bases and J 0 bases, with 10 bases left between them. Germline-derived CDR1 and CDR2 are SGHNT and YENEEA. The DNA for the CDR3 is TGTGCCAGCAGCTTAACCGGGACAATGAACACTGAAGCTTTCTTT. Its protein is CASSLTGTMNTEAFF.

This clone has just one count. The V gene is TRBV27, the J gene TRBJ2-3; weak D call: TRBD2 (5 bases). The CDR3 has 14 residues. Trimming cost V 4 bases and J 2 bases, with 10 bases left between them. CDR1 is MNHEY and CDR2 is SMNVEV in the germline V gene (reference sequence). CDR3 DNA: TGTGCCAGCAGTTGGGTGGGAGCCACAGATACGCAGTATTTT. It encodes CASSWVGATDTQYF.

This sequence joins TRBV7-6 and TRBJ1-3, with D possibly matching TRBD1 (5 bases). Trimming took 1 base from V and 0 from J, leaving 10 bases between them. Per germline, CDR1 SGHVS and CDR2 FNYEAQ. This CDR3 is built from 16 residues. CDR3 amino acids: CASSLGNRNSGNTIYF. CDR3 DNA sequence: TGTGCCAGCAGCTTAGGGAACAGGAACTCTGGAAACACCATATATTTT.

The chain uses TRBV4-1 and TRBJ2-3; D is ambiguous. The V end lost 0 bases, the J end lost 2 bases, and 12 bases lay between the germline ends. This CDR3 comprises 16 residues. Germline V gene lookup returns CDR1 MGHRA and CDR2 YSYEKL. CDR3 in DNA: TGCGCCAGCAGCCAAGATTTGGGCGGCCCCACAGATACGCAGTATTTT. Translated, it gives CASSQDLGGPTDTQYF.

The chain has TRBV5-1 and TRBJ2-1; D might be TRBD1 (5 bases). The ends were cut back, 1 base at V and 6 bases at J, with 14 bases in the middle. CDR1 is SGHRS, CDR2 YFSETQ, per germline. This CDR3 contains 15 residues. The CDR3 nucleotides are TGCGCCAGCAGCTTGACAGGTCCCCCTCCCAATGAGCAGTTCTTC. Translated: CASSLTGPPPNEQFF. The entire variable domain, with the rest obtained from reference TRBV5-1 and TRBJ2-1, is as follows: KAGVTQTPRYLIKTRGQQVTLSCSPISGHRSVSWYQQTPGQGLQFLFEYFSETQRNKGNFPGRFSGRQFSNSRSEMNVSTLELGDSALYLCASSLTGPPPNEQFFGPGTRLTVL.